This T cell receptor (beta chain) is drawn from a study of T cell responses to AZD1222 COVID-19 vaccine. CDR1 and CDR2 from the germline V gene are LGHDT and YNNKEL (reference sequence). This CDR3 contains 14 residues. Trimming at V came to 4 bases and at J to 3 bases, leaving 5 bases not matched to a gene. Clones were read by immunoSEQ multiplex PCR, and TCRdb kept only the in-frame ones, dropping some. The repertoire holds some 110,000 clones, about 86% seen once, with 9.4% in the top ten. Overall study findings and caveats: Baseline seropositivity characterized only six AZD1222 recipients. The donor cohort was predominantly white British with a female majority, and clonal diversity may have been underestimated. Spike-specific TCR depth and breadth grew after two AZD1222 doses.

Worth noting for this clone: Its antigen is undetermined.

The chain recombines TRBV3-1 (or the pseudogene TRBV3-2) with TRBJ2-5, with TRBD1 matching 7 bases. The source was peripheral blood, collected on day 0 of AZD1222 vaccination. This receptor was obtained from an adult in good health. In nucleotides, the CDR3 is TGTGCCAGCAGCCCCGGGACAGAAAAAGAGACCCAGTACTTC. Translating gives CASSPGTEKETQYF.